Listed here is a single TCR beta chain. Its antigen is unidentified. Clones were read by immunoSEQ multiplex PCR, and TCRdb kept only the in-frame ones, dropping some. The sample shows over 15,000 clones, around two thirds of them seen only once. These data belong to a study of PD-1 blockade in classical Hodgkin lymphoma. Study overall: It was nivolumab at 3 mg/kg, given intravenously every 2 weeks, that patients received. General study points: Lower baseline TCR diversity marked trial partial responders and progressors. With CD4+ cells, TCR diversity rose significantly by C4D1, but not with CD8+ cells. Reports indicated that newly diagnosed patients had lower baseline TCR diversity than healthy donors did.

Sample time point: cycle 4 day 1 (C4D1), after 5 to 7 weeks of nivolumab. Brentuximab vedotin exposure varied, and every patient relapsed after autologous stem cell transplantation. The CDR3 extends over 15 amino acids. Trimming cost V 1 base and J 2 bases; bases outside gene matches: 4. Germline CDR1 MDHEN, CDR2 SYDVKM. The sequence was collected from a human donor with classical Hodgkin lymphoma. The specimen was peripheral blood mononuclear cells (PBMCs), collected before the fourth cycle of nivolumab. The chain is built from TRBV28 and TRBJ2-7; 8 bases are a match to TRBD2. CDR3 loop: CASSLYSGNPYEQYF. The CDR3 DNA sequence: TGTGCCAGCAGTTTATATAGCGGGAACCCCTACGAGCAGTACTTC.